The present T cell receptor beta chain was sequenced within a study of T cell changes during pregnancy in multiple sclerosis. Trimming removed 2 bases at V and 0 bases at J, with 10 bases between. This CDR3 comprises 15 residues. Germline V gives CDR1 MGHRA, CDR2 YSYEKL. Repertoires were generated with immunoSEQ multiplex PCR, while TCRdb's copy carries only in-frame clones and drops some. The data contain about 27,000 clones, approximately 91% of them seen just once; the ten biggest clones take up around 8%. Material: CD8+ T cells from peripheral blood mononuclear cells, obtained in the second trimester of pregnancy. This sequence was found in a female donor with multiple sclerosis, enrolled in a pregnancy study. The J gene is TRBJ1-1, the V gene TRBV4-1; no clear D. CDR3: CASSQSVNLNTEAFF. CDR3 nucleotides: TGCGCCAGCAGCCAATCGGTCAATCTGAACACTGAAGCTTTCTTT.